The 13 T cell receptor beta chains below were found in one sample sequenced in a study of blood T cell repertoires in COVID-19. Generated by immunoSEQ multiplex PCR, the TCRdb table keeps only in-frame clones and is missing some. The sample records roughly 240,000 clones, roughly 85% being singletons. Sequencing was done on a sample of PBMCs or T cells enriched from blood (not recorded which). The receptor set was obtained from a woman in her forties who had been exposed to COVID-19.

CDR3 nucleotide sequence: TGTGCCAGCAGCTTACCGACAGGGAGCCCCTACGAGCAGTACTTC. It specifies CASSLPTGSPYEQYF. This chain uses TRBV7-2 with TRBJ2-7, with 7 bases that match TRBD1. Trimming took 2 bases from V and 2 from J; bases not matched to a gene: 6. This CDR3 region has 15 residues. The germline gives CDR1 SGHTA, CDR2 FQGNSA.

The chain joins TRBV7-3 to TRBJ2-7; 9 bases line up with TRBD1. With V trimmed by 4 bases and J by 5 bases, 6 bases remained unmatched. The CDR3 loop spans 14 amino acids. Germline values: CDR1 SGHTA, CDR2 FQGTGA. In nucleotides, the CDR3 is TGTGCCAGCAGCTCGCAGGGACAGGGTAACGAGCAGTACTTC. Encoded protein: CASSSQGQGNEQYF. Looking up the rest from reference TRBV7-3 and TRBJ2-7 gives the full variable domain: GAGVSQTPSNKVTEKGKYVELRCDPISGHTALYWYRQSLGQGPEFLIYFQGTGAADDSGLPNDRFFAVRPEGSVSTLKIQRTERGDSAVYLCASSSQGQGNEQYFGPGTRLTVT.

V gene TRBV28 combines with J gene TRBJ1-2, with 9 bases identical to TRBD1. The CDR3 has 16 residues. Trimming removed 4 bases from V and 3 bases from J; junction bases left unmatched: 9. Germline-derived CDR1 and CDR2 are MDHEN and SYDVKM. As DNA, the CDR3 is TGTGCCAGCAGTTCCCTACCGGGACAGGGTGACTATGGCTACACCTTC. Translated: CASSSLPGQGDYGYTF.

The J gene is TRBJ2-5, the V gene TRBV7-2; TRBD1 matches at 7 bases. Looked up from germline, CDR1 is SGHTA and CDR2 is FQGNSA. The CDR3 covers 15 residues. Unmatched junction bases numbered 9, after V lost 5 bases and J lost 3 bases. The CDR3 nucleotides are TGTGCCAGCAGCGTCAACAGGGGTGTTAAAGAGACCCAGTACTTC. It translates to CASSVNRGVKETQYF.

The rearrangement joins TRBV5-4 to TRBJ2-1; 8 nucleotides line up with TRBD2. V dropped 3 bases and J dropped 7; count of bases not matched to a gene: 6. The CDR3 is 14 residues long. Per germline, CDR1 SGHNT and CDR2 YYREEE (reference sequence). The CDR3 region is CASSSGGPDNEQFF. The CDR3 region has the DNA TGTGCCAGCAGCTCGGGGGGGCCGGATAATGAGCAGTTCTTC. The whole variable domain, filled in from reference TRBV5-4 and TRBJ2-1, reads ETGVTQSPTHLIKTRGQQVTLRCSSQSGHNTVSWYQQALGQGPQFIFQYYREEENGRGNFPPRFSGLQFPNYSSELNVNALELDDSALYLCASSSGGPDNEQFFGPGTRLTVL.

The V call is TRBV29-1, the J call TRBJ1-2, with D perhaps TRBD1 (5 bases). This CDR3 contains 12 residues. Germline loops: CDR1 SQVTM, CDR2 ANQGSEA. The V end was cut by 7 bases, the J end by 2 bases, with 11 bases between. The CDR3 loop reads CSASTENYGYTF. CDR3 sequence (DNA): TGCAGCGCCTCGACAGAAAACTATGGCTACACCTTC. The full variable domain, its missing parts supplied by reference TRBV29-1 and TRBJ1-2, is SAVISQKPSRDICQRGTSLTIQCQVDSQVTMMFWYRQQPGQSLTLIATANQGSEATYESGFVIDKFPISRPNLTFSTLTVSNMSPEDSSIYLCSASTENYGYTFGSGTRLTVV.

The chain combines TRBV5-1 with TRBJ2-1, with 7 bases aligning to TRBD1. J lost 1 base, V lost 4 bases, and 5 bases had no gene match. The CDR3 consists of 15 residues. Germline CDR1 SGHRS, CDR2 YFSETQ. CDR3 loop: CASSRGTESYNEQFF. CDR3 sequence (DNA): TGCGCCAGCAGCAGGGGGACAGAATCCTACAATGAGCAGTTCTTC.

This chain links TRBV3-1 (or the pseudogene TRBV3-2) with TRBJ1-2; TRBD1 is a possible D gene (5 bases). CDR1 LGHDT and CDR2 YNNKEL come from the germline V gene (reference sequence). Trimming took 1 base from V and 3 from J, leaving 6 bases between them. CDR3 length: 13 residues. The CDR3: CASSQAQDYGYTF. CDR3 nucleotides: TGTGCCAGCAGCCAAGCACAGGACTATGGCTACACCTTC.

This clone is a singleton in its sample. This chain links TRBV5-8 with TRBJ1-6; no clear D gene. Trimming removed 4 bases from V and 10 bases from J, with 18 bases in between. Per the germline V gene, CDR1 is SGHTS and CDR2 is YDEGEE. This CDR3 spans 15 amino acids. The CDR3 DNA reads TGTGCCAGCAGCCCGAGGAGAGGTATCTCATCACCCCTCCACTTT. Protein product: CASSPRRGISSPLHF.

This clone occurred once. The chain is built from TRBV6-5 and TRBJ1-4; 7 positions match TRBD1. The CDR3 extends over 14 amino acids. The V and J ends lost 8 bases and 0 bases, in that order; junction bases with no gene match: 3. Germline V gene data show CDR1 as MNHEY and CDR2 as SVGAGI. CDR3 DNA: TGTGCCAGCTTAGGGGGCCCAACTAATGAAAAACTGTTTTTT. This translates into CASLGGPTNEKLFF.

The chain links TRBV4-1 to TRBJ2-1, with 10 bases identical to TRBD2. With V trimmed by 2 bases and J by 4 bases, 5 bases remained unmatched. The CDR3 is 16 amino acids. The V gene's germline CDR1 is MGHRA and CDR2 YSYEKL. In nucleotides, the CDR3 is TGCGCCAGCAGCCAACTAGCGGGGGACGTGTACAATGAGCAGTTCTTC. The encoded protein is CASSQLAGDVYNEQFF.

The chain carries TRBV2 and TRBJ1-1, with D maybe TRBD1 (6 bases). Trimming took 7 bases from V and 10 from J, leaving 16 bases between them. Looked up from germline, CDR1 is SNHLY and CDR2 is FYNNEI. The CDR3 is made up of 12 amino acids. CDR3 sequence reads: CASMGSGGPAFF. The CDR3 DNA reads as TGTGCCAGCATGGGTTCCGGGGGGCCAGCTTTCTTT. The variable domain in full, with the rest retrieved from reference TRBV2 and TRBJ1-1, is EPEVTQTPSHQVTQMGQEVILRCVPISNHLYFYWYRQILGQKVEFLVSFYNNEISEKSEIFDDQFSVERPDGSNFTLKIRSTKLEDSAMYFCASMGSGGPAFFGQGTRLTVV.

The CDR3 protein is CASSQTTLVSEGEQYF. In DNA, the CDR3 is TGCGCCAGCAGCCAGACCACCCTAGTTTCCGAAGGCGAGCAGTACTTC. V usage is TRBV4-1 and J usage is TRBJ2-7; D remains ambiguous. The CDR3 contains 16 residues. Germline lookup yields CDR1 MGHRA and CDR2 YSYEKL. V lost 3 bases and J 6 bases, leaving 21 bases between the germline ends.